The subject of this entry is one TCR beta chain. Its antigen is undetermined. The source of the sample is a study of T cell responses to AZD1222 COVID-19 vaccine. Study-level results: The span of vaccine-associated CD4 TCRs extended across spike, with dominance at 160-218 and 743-854. Donors in the cohort were predominantly white British and more often female, and clonal diversity was possibly underestimated.

Measured with immunoSEQ multiplex PCR; TCRdb has only the in-frame clones, and not every one. Among approximately 190,000 clones listed, around 87% were seen once. CDR1 SNHLY and CDR2 FYNNEI come from the germline V gene. This CDR3 is built from 15 residues. V was cut by 4 bases and J by 5 bases, with 15 bases left in between. The source material was peripheral blood, sampled on day 0 of MenACWY control vaccination. The gene calls are TRBV2 and TRBJ2-1; D ambiguous. This TCR was recovered from an adult in good health. This chain's CDR3 is CASSAFSAQNNEQFF. The CDR3 bases are TGTGCCAGCAGTGCATTCTCCGCCCAGAACAATGAGCAGTTCTTC.